Sequencing of this TCR beta chain was carried out in a study of blood T cell repertoires in COVID-19. Some clones are missing from TCRdb's copy, which holds only in-frame ones; the method was immunoSEQ multiplex PCR. The sample contains about 85,000 clones, nearly 90% of which appear only once. Germline lookup yields CDR1 SQVTM and CDR2 ANQGSEA. The V segment lost 5 bases and the J segment 6 bases; nucleotides outside the gene matches: 6. The CDR3 has 14 residues. Material: peripheral blood. The rearrangement joins TRBV29-1 to TRBJ2-1; 11 bases match TRBD2. This TCR came from a woman older than 75 with active or convalescent COVID-19. In nucleotides, the CDR3 is TGCAGCGTTCTTGGGACTAGCGGAGCCAATGAGCAGTTCTTC. It codes for CSVLGTSGANEQFF.